This TCR beta chain was found in a study of cytomegalovirus exposure and HLA in healthy donors. V lost 9 bases to trimming and J lost 5 bases; unmatched junction nucleotides: 11. CDR1 and CDR2 (germline): SGHTA, FQGNSA. CDR3 length: 14 residues. In the PCR, 60 Vbeta and 13 Jbeta primers were used. This table comes from immunoSEQ multiplex PCR, and its TCRdb copy is limited to in-frame clones, with some not included. The data hold roughly 68,000 clones, with about 66% observed a single time. Points from the study as a whole: Both high specificity and high sensitivity reportedly marked the classifier's diagnosis of cytomegalovirus status.

A note on this clone: What it binds is unknown.

V and J are TRBV7-2 and TRBJ2-7, with TRBD1 matching over 9 bases. The TCR originated in a man aged 40-55 years in good health and CMV-seropositive. Sequenced material: PBMCs. The CDR3: CASYSGTGIDEQYF. The CDR3 DNA sequence: TGTGCCAGTTATTCAGGGACAGGGATCGACGAGCAGTACTTC.